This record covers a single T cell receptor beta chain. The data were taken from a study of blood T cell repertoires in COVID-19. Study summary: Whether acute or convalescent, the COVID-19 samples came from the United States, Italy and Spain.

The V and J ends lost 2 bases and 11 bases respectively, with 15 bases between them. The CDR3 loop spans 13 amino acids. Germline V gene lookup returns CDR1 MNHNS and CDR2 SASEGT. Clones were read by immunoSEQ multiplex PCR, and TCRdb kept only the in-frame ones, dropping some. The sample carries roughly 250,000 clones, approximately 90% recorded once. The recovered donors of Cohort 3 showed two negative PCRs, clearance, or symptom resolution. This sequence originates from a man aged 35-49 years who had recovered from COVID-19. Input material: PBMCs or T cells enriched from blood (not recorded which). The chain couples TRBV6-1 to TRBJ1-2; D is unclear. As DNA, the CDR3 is TGTGCCAGCAGTGAATATGATCGCGGAGGTTACACCTTC. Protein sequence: CASSEYDRGGYTF.